This T cell receptor (beta chain) was captured in a study of beta chain features in type 1 diabetes. Study results and caveats: For patients and controls alike, PCR might favor shorter templates to the same degree.

The investigators reverse transcribed all of the isolated RNA, so they sequenced expressed TCRB transcripts. TCRdb's copy holds only in-frame clones and misses some; the assay was immunoSEQ multiplex PCR. The profile shows approximately 470,000 clones, around 30% of them singletons. V was clipped by 3 bases and J by 6 bases; unmatched bases: 5. CDR1 PRHDT and CDR2 FYEKMQ come from the germline V gene (reference sequence). This CDR3 contains 13 residues. A remark on this clone: Its antigen remains unknown.

This receptor was obtained from a man aged 18-30 years in good health. The gene calls are TRBV13 and TRBJ2-7, with TRBD1 matching over 7 bases. The sequenced material came from naive CD4+ T cells from blood. CDR3 region: CASSFNRDSEQYF. The CDR3 DNA reads TGTGCCAGCAGCTTTAACAGGGACAGCGAGCAGTACTTC.